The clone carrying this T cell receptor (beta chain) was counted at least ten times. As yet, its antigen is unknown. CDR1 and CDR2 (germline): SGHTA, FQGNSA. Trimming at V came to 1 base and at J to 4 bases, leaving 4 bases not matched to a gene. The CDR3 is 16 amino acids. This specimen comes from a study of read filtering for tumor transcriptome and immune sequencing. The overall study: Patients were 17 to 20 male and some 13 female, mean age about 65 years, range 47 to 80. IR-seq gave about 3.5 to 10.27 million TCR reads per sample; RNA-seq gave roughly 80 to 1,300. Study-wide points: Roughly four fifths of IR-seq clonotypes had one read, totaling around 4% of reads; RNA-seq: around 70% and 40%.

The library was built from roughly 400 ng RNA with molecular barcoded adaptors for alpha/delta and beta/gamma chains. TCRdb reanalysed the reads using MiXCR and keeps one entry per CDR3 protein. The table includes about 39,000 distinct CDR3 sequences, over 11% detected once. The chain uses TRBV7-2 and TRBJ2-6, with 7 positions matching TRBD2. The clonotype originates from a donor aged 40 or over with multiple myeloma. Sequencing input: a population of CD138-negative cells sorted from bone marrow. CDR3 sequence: CASSLGEGAGANVLTF. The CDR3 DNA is TGTGCCAGCAGCTTAGGGGAGGGTGCAGGGGCCAACGTCCTGACTTTC.